This T cell receptor beta chain emerged from a study of blood T cell repertoires in COVID-19. Turning to the study itself: Acute and convalescent COVID-19 specimens originated in the United States, Italy and Spain. PBMCs, B-cell-depleted T cells, or T cells were the source of the cDNA or gDNA that made up the material.

The germline CDR1 and CDR2 sequences are SGHAT and FQNNGV. The CDR3 is 13 residues long. V was trimmed by 4 bases and J by 11 bases, leaving 17 bases between them. Authors' processing steps: Reference gene primer amplification gave estimated nucleated cell counts. Here immunoSEQ multiplex PCR was the method, and the copy in TCRdb shows in-frame clones only, minus some. The DNA gave D and trimming, while V, J and clone size come from that table. The sample contains around 88,000 clones, around 80% of which appear only once. Sequencing input: peripheral blood. The rearrangement uses TRBV11-2 and TRBJ2-5; D is possibly TRBD1 (5 bases). The source of this sequence is a middle-aged man who had recovered from COVID-19. The CDR3 region is CASSSGILGAQYF. The DNA for the CDR3 is TGTGCCAGCAGCTCTGGGATTCTTGGGGCTCAGTACTTC.